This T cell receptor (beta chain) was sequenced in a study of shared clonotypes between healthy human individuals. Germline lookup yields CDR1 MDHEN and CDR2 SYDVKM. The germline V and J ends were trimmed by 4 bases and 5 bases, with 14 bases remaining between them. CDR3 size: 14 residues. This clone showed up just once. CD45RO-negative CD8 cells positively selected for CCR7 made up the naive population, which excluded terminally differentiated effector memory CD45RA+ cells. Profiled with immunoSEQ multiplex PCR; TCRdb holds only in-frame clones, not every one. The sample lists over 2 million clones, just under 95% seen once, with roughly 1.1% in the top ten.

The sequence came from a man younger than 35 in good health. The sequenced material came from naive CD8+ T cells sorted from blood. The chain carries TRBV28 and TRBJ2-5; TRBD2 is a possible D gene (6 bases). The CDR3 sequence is CASSSIPGLETQYF. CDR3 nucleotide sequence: TGTGCCAGCAGTTCAATCCCGGGACTGGAGACCCAGTACTTC.